Sequencing of this T cell receptor (beta chain) was carried out in a study of CD8 T cells in Susac syndrome. Study-wide results and caveats: The CD4+ T cell repertoires that were profiled in Susac syndrome showed no clonal expansion.

Concerning this clonotype: Its antigen is still unknown.

In contrast to the negatively isolated CD8+ and CD4+ T cells, TEMRA cells were FACS-enriched. Trimming took off 0 bases at V and 12 bases at J, with 12 bases between the two ends. Germline CDR1 is DFQATT and CDR2 is SNEGSKA (reference sequence). The CDR3 runs 13 residues. RNA, at about 0.45 to 1 ug, was reverse transcribed with random hexamers. With immunoSEQ multiplex PCR, TCR beta CDR3 was amplified across 54 Vbeta and 13 Jbeta. TCRdb called the immunoSEQ multiplex PCR reads again in MiXCR, with one record for every CDR3 protein. The sample holds about 140,000 distinct CDR3 sequences, approximately 95% seen once.

This sequence was found in a human donor with Susac syndrome. The rearrangement links TRBV20-1 to TRBJ1-6; D possibly corresponds to TRBD1 (5 bases). Sequencing input: CD4+ T cells from PBMCs. The CDR3 DNA sequence: TGCAGTGCTAGAGACAGGGAGATCGGACCCCTCCACTTT. Amino acid sequence: CSARDREIGPLHF.